This T cell receptor beta chain comes out of a study of vaccination effects on CD4 cells after COVID-19. The study's findings and limits: Clones from infection and from vaccination both contracted markedly late after vaccination.

Repertoires were generated with immunoSEQ multiplex PCR, while TCRdb's copy carries only in-frame clones and drops some. This sample has 25,000 to 30,000 clones, with about 73% found just once. With regard to this clone: The antigen remains undetermined.

V shed 1 base and J shed 3 bases, with 10 bases lying between them. Germline CDR1 is SGHRS and CDR2 is YFSETQ. CDR3 length: 14 residues. Antigen-specific CD4+ T cell clonotypes were called by their expansion after viral peptide-pool culture in ViraFEST. Between days 9 and 10 of culture, CD4+ T cells were separated out. Subjects were given two BNT162b2 or mRNA-1273 vaccine doses. Half-medium exchanges with IL-2 medium took place on days 3 and 7. This rearrangement joins TRBV5-1 to TRBJ2-5; perhaps TRBD1 as D (6 bases). The clonotype originates from a human donor who received a COVID-19 vaccine. Material: CD4+ T cells from PBMCs cultured with HCoV-NL63 spike peptides, obtained after COVID-19 vaccination. This CDR3 reads CASSLQGLKETQYF. For the CDR3, the DNA is TGCGCCAGCAGCTTGCAGGGGTTAAAAGAGACCCAGTACTTC.